The clone carrying this T cell receptor (beta chain) was recorded many times. Amplification targeted TCR beta CDR3 regions from RNA transcripts. RT-PCR in the first round (using the HTBI primer set) targeted the TCR CDR3. TCRdb re-called the multiplex PCR reads through MiXCR, storing one row per CDR3 protein. The data hold a few hundred thousand distinct CDR3 sequences, with around 14% observed a single time. The data belong to a study of T cells in Graves' hyperthyroidism and ophthalmopathy. The germline V and J ends were trimmed by 3 bases and 4 bases, with 10 bases remaining between them. Looked up from germline, CDR1 is MNHNS and CDR2 is SASEGT. The CDR3 is 13 residues long. Graves' hyperthyroidism without ophthalmopathy progression within 18 months was termed stable. Using more than 7.5 ml of fresh peripheral blood, PBMCs were prepared.

V is TRBV6-1 and J is TRBJ2-7; D uncertain. The sample taken for sequencing was blood. The TCR originated in a woman aged 30 to 39 with Graves' hyperthyroidism. CDR3 bases: TGTGCCAGCAGTGATCATGTGGCTTACGAGCAGTACTTC. This gives the protein CASSDHVAYEQYF.